These 25 T cell receptor beta chains originate from one sample sequenced in a study of T cell responses to AZD1222 COVID-19 vaccine. Sequencing was performed with immunoSEQ multiplex PCR; in TCRdb, only in-frame clones are kept and a portion is missing. Among some 70,000 clones, roughly 80% were seen once, and the ten largest hold about 14%. Sequenced here: peripheral blood, sampled 28 days after the second AZD1222 dose. These receptors were collected from an adult who received the AZD1222 COVID-19 vaccine.

The V gene is TRBV2, the J gene TRBJ2-2, with 7 bases that match TRBD1. J was trimmed by 3 bases and V by 5 bases; bases with no gene match: 6. CDR1 is SNHLY, CDR2 FYNNEI, per germline. This CDR3 contains 15 residues. CDR3 residues: CASSPRQGDTGELFF. CDR3 sequence (DNA): TGTGCCAGCAGTCCTCGACAGGGAGACACCGGGGAGCTGTTTTTT.

This rearrangement joins TRBV7-4 to TRBJ2-7, with D uncertain. V lost 3 bases and J lost 4, with 13 bases in between. This CDR3 contains 14 residues. Germline CDR1 and CDR2: SGHVT and SQSDAQ. The CDR3 protein is CASSLKTVKYEQYF. The DNA of the CDR3 is TGTGCCAGCAGCTTGAAGACCGTCAAGTACGAGCAGTACTTC.

V and J are TRBV11-2 and TRBJ2-2, with D maybe TRBD2 (5 bases). This CDR3 spans 15 amino acids. Trimming stripped 6 bases from V and 5 bases from J, with 16 bases between. Germline V gene lookup returns CDR1 SGHAT and CDR2 FQNNGV. CDR3 sequence (DNA): TGTGCCAGCAGTTCACCGAGGGTAGGGACCGGGGAGCTGTTTTTT. Its translation is CASSSPRVGTGELFF.

The CDR3 reads CASSQGFKEKLFF. CDR3 DNA: TGTGCCAGCAGCCAAGGTTTTAAAGAAAAACTGTTTTTT. This chain joins TRBV14 and TRBJ1-4; no definite D call. The CDR3 is 13 amino acids. V was clipped by 1 base and J by 8 bases, with 8 bases between them. Germline CDR1 is SGHDN and CDR2 is FVKESK. Together with reference TRBV14 and TRBJ1-4, the CDR3 gives the full variable domain: EAGVTQFPSHSVIEKGQTVTLRCDPISGHDNLYWYRRVMGKEIKFLLHFVKESKQDESGMPNNRFLAERTGGTYSTLKVQPAELEDSGVYFCASSQGFKEKLFFGSGTQLSVL.

The chain carries TRBV5-5 and TRBJ2-7; D is undetermined. V gave up 0 bases and J gave up 1 base, with 5 bases separating them. The CDR3 consists of 13 residues. Germline assignment: CDR1 SGHKS and CDR2 YYEKEE (reference sequence). DNA for the CDR3: TGTGCCAGCAGCTTGGCCGGGTCCTACGAGCAGTACTTC. Translation: CASSLAGSYEQYF.

The chain employs TRBV7-8 and TRBJ1-4; D is unclear. Germline CDR1 and CDR2: SGHVS and FQNEAQ. This CDR3 comprises 16 residues. Trimming stripped 2 bases from V and 7 bases from J, with 17 bases between. The chain's CDR3 is CASSLRPAREPEKLFF. DNA for the CDR3: TGTGCCAGCAGCTTAAGGCCCGCCCGGGAGCCTGAAAAACTGTTTTTT.

The chain carries TRBV20-1 and TRBJ1-6; D call uncertain. Trimming pared 6 bases from V and 9 bases from J, leaving 18 bases between. The CDR3 extends over 14 amino acids. Germline V lookup: CDR1 DFQATT, CDR2 SNEGSKA (reference sequence). In DNA form, the CDR3 reads TGCAGTGCGAGTGAACAGAAGTCGGTTTCACCCCTCCACTTT. It specifies CSASEQKSVSPLHF.

The CDR3 region has the DNA TGTGCCAGCAGACCACCTGACCTTTCAGTTTACGAGCAGTACTTC. It translates to CASRPPDLSVYEQYF. The chain links TRBV28 to TRBJ2-7; D not resolved. Germline V gene lookup returns CDR1 MDHEN and CDR2 SYDVKM. This CDR3 contains 15 residues. V shed 6 bases and J shed 4 bases, with 19 bases lying between them.

Notes on this clone: An end of the junction does not agree with germline; a read error may underlie this. The J gene is TRBJ1-1, the V gene TRBV23-1, with D hard to call. TRBV23-1 is an ORF, with its function uncertain. This CDR3 comprises 15 residues. The chain's CDR3 is CASSKSGPKDTEAFF. In DNA form, the CDR3 reads TGCGCCAGCAGTAAATCGGGTCCAAAGGACACTGAAGCTTTCTTT.

V gene TRBV15 combines with J gene TRBJ2-3; 9 bases fit TRBD2. Trimming took 5 bases from V and 4 from J; bases not matched to a gene: 10. CDR3 length: 16 amino acids. Germline values: CDR1 LNHNV, CDR2 YYDKDF (reference sequence). CDR3 in amino acids: CATSPQFAGGPDTQYF. Written as DNA, the CDR3 is TGTGCCACCAGCCCCCAATTTGCGGGGGGGCCAGATACGCAGTATTTT.

The V call is TRBV19, the J call TRBJ2-5; possibly TRBD1 for D (7 bases). Per germline, CDR1 LNHDA and CDR2 SQIVND (reference sequence). The V end lost 5 bases, the J end lost 6 bases, and 22 bases lay between the germline ends. CDR3 length: 16 amino acids. Here the CDR3 DNA reads TGTGCCAGTAGTTCAGGGGGGCGCGGCCGGCGAAAGACCCAGTACTTC. Its protein is CASSSGGRGRRKTQYF.

The chain links TRBV5-1 to TRBJ2-7, with 8 bases fitting TRBD1. CDR1 and CDR2 from the germline V gene are SGHRS and YFSETQ. Trimming took 0 bases from V and 2 from J; bases not matched to a gene: 4. CDR3 length: 15 residues. CDR3 residues: CASSLGQGNTYEQYF. The CDR3 bases are TGCGCCAGCAGCTTGGGACAGGGGAACACCTACGAGCAGTACTTC.

The rearrangement links TRBV12-3 or TRBV12-4 to TRBJ2-7; D gene uncertain. Trimming shortened V by 3 bases and J by 6 bases, and 9 bases separated the two germline ends. The CDR3 sequence is 12 residues long. CDR3 in amino acids: CASSFGPAEQYF. DNA of the CDR3: TGTGCCAGCAGTTTTGGACCCGCCGAGCAGTACTTC.

The V and J genes are TRBV9 and TRBJ1-2, with D possibly matching TRBD1 (5 bases). The germline CDR1 and CDR2 sequences are SGDLS and YYNGEE. V lost 0 bases and J lost 9, with 18 bases in between. The CDR3 length is 15 residues. CDR3 nucleotide sequence: TGTGCCAGCAGCGTAGCTCCAGGGACCAGTGTTCGCTACACCTTC. As protein: CASSVAPGTSVRYTF.

The CDR3 nucleotides read TGTGCCAGCAGCCAAATCCAGGGCGAGTCACCCCTCCACTTT. It is translated as CASSQIQGESPLHF. The chain is built from TRBV3-1 (or the pseudogene TRBV3-2) and TRBJ1-6; D is possibly TRBD1 (5 bases). From germline, CDR1 is LGHDT and CDR2 YNNKEL (reference sequence). Between the trimmed V and J ends, which lost 2 bases and 10 bases, there was a span of 12 bases. The CDR3 is 14 amino acids.

This clone has just a few counts. The chain uses TRBV7-9 and TRBJ2-5, with a weak D call TRBD1 (7 bases). Germline-derived CDR1 and CDR2 are SEHNR and FQNEAQ (reference sequence). The CDR3 runs to 15 residues. V dropped 5 bases and J dropped 4 bases, with 17 bases sitting between them. Here the CDR3 DNA reads TGTGCCAGCAGCACTTCGACAGGGAGGAGAGAGACCCAGTACTTC. Its protein product is CASSTSTGRRETQYF.

The CDR3 region is CASSLGQISSPLHF. For the CDR3, the DNA is TGTGCCAGCAGCTTAGGACAGATCAGTTCACCCCTCCACTTT. The V gene is TRBV7-2, the J gene TRBJ1-6, with D possibly being TRBD1 (5 bases). V was cut by 1 base and J by 9 bases, with 10 bases left in between. The germline V gene has CDR1 SGHTA and CDR2 FQGNSA. The CDR3 covers 14 residues.

V is TRBV18 and J is TRBJ1-4; maybe TRBD1 (6 bases). Germline V gene lookup returns CDR1 KGHSH and CDR2 LQKENI. This CDR3 is built from 15 residues. With 4 bases removed from V and 7 bases from J, the gap between germline ends came to 16 bases. In nucleotides, the CDR3 is TGTGCCAGCTCACGGAGACAGGATACTTCTGAAAAACTGTTTTTT. It translates to CASSRRQDTSEKLFF.

This chain links TRBV3-1 (or the pseudogene TRBV3-2) with TRBJ2-3; D is unresolved. The CDR3 has 14 amino acids. Germline V lookup: CDR1 LGHDT, CDR2 YNNKEL (reference sequence). V lost 1 base, J lost 2 bases, and 7 bases lay in between. The CDR3 loop is CASSQGSFTDTQYF. Here the CDR3 DNA reads TGTGCCAGCAGCCAAGGCAGCTTCACAGATACGCAGTATTTT.

The rearrangement links TRBV5-1 to TRBJ1-1; D is unclear. Germline CDR1 is SGHRS and CDR2 is YFSETQ. Trimming removed 5 bases from V and 0 bases from J, with 11 bases in between. The CDR3 runs to 14 residues. This CDR3 reads CASRADGLNTEAFF. The CDR3 nucleotides are TGCGCCAGCAGGGCGGACGGTTTGAACACTGAAGCTTTCTTT.

The chain couples TRBV24-1 to TRBJ2-5, with TRBD1 identical over 7 bases. Germline CDR1 reads KGHDR; CDR2 reads SFDVKD. J gave up 1 base and V 5 bases, and 3 bases lay outside the gene matches. CDR3 size: 14 residues. The CDR3 nucleotides are TGTGCCACCAGTGCTGCAGGGGGCCAAGAGACCCAGTACTTC. The encoded protein is CATSAAGGQETQYF.

This clone has a single count. V and J are TRBV11-2 and TRBJ2-7, with D possibly being TRBD1 (5 bases). The CDR3 is made up of 14 amino acids. Germline V CDR1 and CDR2: SGHAT, FQNNGV. V lost 5 bases and J lost 3, with 14 bases in between. CDR3 protein: CASSPGAGIYEQYF. Here the CDR3 DNA reads TGTGCCAGCAGCCCAGGCGCAGGGATCTACGAGCAGTACTTC. The full variable domain, completed using reference TRBV11-2 and TRBJ2-7, is EAGVAQSPRYKIIEKRQSVAFWCNPISGHATLYWYQQILGQGPKLLIQFQNNGVVDDSQLPKDRFSAERLKGVDSTLKIQPAKLEDSAVYLCASSPGAGIYEQYFGPGTRLTVT.

The V call is TRBV30, the J call TRBJ2-1; D is ambiguous. Germline CDR1 reads GTSNPN; CDR2 reads SVGIG (reference sequence). V was pared by 4 bases and J by 6 bases, with 10 bases between. The CDR3 is 12 residues long. The CDR3, as DNA: TGTGCCTGGACTTCCCGACCCAATGAGCAGTTCTTC. This codes for CAWTSRPNEQFF. Using reference TRBV30 and TRBJ2-1 for the parts outside the CDR3, the full variable domain is SQTIHQWPATLVQPVGSPLSLECTVEGTSNPNLYWYRQAAGRGLQLLFYSVGIGQISSEVPQNLSASRPQDRQFILSSKKLLLSDSGFYLCAWTSRPNEQFFGPGTRLTVL.

The J gene is TRBJ1-1, the V gene TRBV19, with 7 bases lining up with TRBD1. The CDR3 contains 14 residues. CDR1 LNHDA and CDR2 SQIVND come from the germline V gene (reference sequence). J gave up 2 bases and V 4 bases, and 4 bases lay outside the gene matches. Here the CDR3 DNA reads TGTGCCAGTAGTAGAGACAGGGACAACACTGAAGCTTTCTTT. Its protein is CASSRDRDNTEAFF.

This clone occurred once. V and J are TRBV9 and TRBJ2-1; the D is unclear. The V end lost 7 bases, the J end lost 4 bases, and 9 bases lay between the germline ends. This CDR3 comprises 12 residues. In germline, CDR1 is SGDLS, CDR2 YYNGEE. CDR3 DNA: TGTGCCAGCCCTTTTGGTTACAATGAGCAGTTCTTC. Translating gives CASPFGYNEQFF.